The rows below give T cell receptor beta chains drawn from one sample of a study of response to subunit inactivated influenza vaccine. TCRdb re-analysed the RT-PCR reads in MiXCR, keeping a single row per CDR3 protein. The repertoire holds 400,000 to 650,000 distinct CDR3 sequences, 6.5% to 8% seen once, with around 13% in the top ten. This sample comprised PBMCs from blood, obtained around 25 months after vaccination. All receptors derive from a man aged 50 to 69 who received an inactivated influenza vaccine. Both conserved end residues are part of each CDR3. Fields, in order: V gene, CDR3 protein.

>TRBV9
CASSVVGTQGTQYF
>TRBV11-2
CASSLPTRLAADTQYF
>TRBV20-1
CSARGGGSPPQHF
>TRBV18
CASSPPLSGGNEQFF
>TRBV7-6
CASSNGGHYNEQFF
>TRBV3-1
CASSQGTPFSGYTF
>TRBV30
CAWSSDRVVETQYF
>TRBV5-6
CASSLFGLETQYF
>TRBV12-3/TRBV12-4
CASLDPPDTQYF
>TRBV3-1
CASSQAPGQGSTGELFF
>TRBV15
CATSRASLAEDSNQPQHF
>TRBV5-6
CASSWGTGEAEAFF
>TRBV7-9
CASRREGTTGELFF
>TRBV12-3/TRBV12-4
CASRDRADEKLFF
>TRBV9
CASSADRGANYGYTF
>TRBV5-5
CASSTNTGYGQPQHF
>TRBV12-3/TRBV12-4
CASSPRGPRSPLHF
>TRBV6-1
CASSEMTVKATNEKLFF
>TRBV12-3/TRBV12-4
CASSLRRSYEQYF
>TRBV20-1
CSATHTGNSNQPQHF
>TRBV5-1
CASRSGTDMGEAFF
>TRBV29-1
CSAAERGTGELFF
>TRBV6-1
CASSQTGAYQPQHF
>TRBV23-1
CASSHQRGPLIETQYF
>TRBV29-1
CSVEFGTSDGEQFF
>TRBV5-5
CASSWLPGQGIFEQYF
>TRBV19
CASTPVLFVNTEAFF
>TRBV6-5
CASSYIGFADTQYF
>TRBV5-5
CASSLGLRNTEAFF
>TRBV6-2/TRBV6-3
CASSYRWEQFF
>TRBV5-1
CASSLEYTANTEAFF
>TRBV28
CASSFIVTGRWNQPQHF
>TRBV7-2
CASSLGQLNSPLHF
>TRBV5-1
CASSSDRVWNTGELFF
>TRBV27
CASSLMGLATDTQYF
>TRBV4-1
CASSHGTSGGEDTQYF
>TRBV20-1
CSASLSSGSYEQYF
>TRBV7-2
CASSQGGVGGDTQYF
>TRBV28
CASSTPGTGTHEQYF
>TRBV5-6
CASSSSTSWETQYF
>TRBV7-2
CASSDHRGTTEAFF
>TRBV2
CASGTGGVGGYTF
>TRBV6-1
CASRLNSGGVTDTQYF
>TRBV12-3/TRBV12-4
CASSSIRAAGGYTF